The clone carrying this TCR beta chain was seen many times. The antigen is unknown. This record comes from a study of T cells in Graves' hyperthyroidism and ophthalmopathy. The germline V gene encodes CDR1 SGHTS and CDR2 YDEGEE. With 0 bases removed from V and 9 bases from J, the gap between germline ends came to 21 bases. The CDR3 extends over 16 amino acids. Amplification of TCR beta CDR3 regions was performed using RNA transcripts as template. TCR CDR3 regions were first amplified by RT-PCR with HTBI primers. From the multiplex PCR reads, TCRdb called clonotypes with MiXCR, one entry per CDR3 protein. The sample lists 490,000 or so distinct CDR3 sequences, 40% to 50% occurring once. Study-level findings and limits: The model forecast ophthalmopathy, anticipating it by a median approximately 7 months before onset.

This sequence originates from an adult woman with Graves' disease, either hyperthyroidism or ophthalmopathy (not recorded which). The chain recombines TRBV5-8 with TRBJ2-5; D perhaps matches TRBD2 (5 bases). Sequencing used peripheral blood or thyroid tissue (not recorded which). CDR3 sequence: CASSLVPLAVPTSQYF. CDR3 nucleotide sequence: TGTGCCAGCAGCTTGGTCCCGCTAGCAGTCCCGACTTCCCAGTACTTC.